This T cell receptor (beta chain) was retrieved from a study of control samples from healthy donors and cancer patients (dated by TCRdb to 2020 to 2022). In the case of this clone: The clone's antigen remains unknown. No clone much larger than this one lies a single base away; base qualities are absent.

Relative to germline, V is 4 bases shorter and J is 5 bases shorter, with 15 bases between their ends. From cysteine to phenylalanine, the CDR3 is 16 amino acids long. Only the CDR3 portion is preserved as DNA: 48 bases, with reading frame beginning at the first base. CDR1 and CDR2, per the germline V gene, are KGHSH and LQKENI. Library generation was performed with the immunoSEQ multiplex PCR assay. TCRdb provides this immuneACCESS table in a form limited to in-frame rearrangements. Some clones are lacking; in checked studies, under half of them reflect an unresolved V gene, and why the rest are absent is not known. The sample yields roughly 130,000 clones; around 93% were counted once. The ten most abundant clones make up roughly 8.6% of the sample.

Sequenced input: blood. This receptor was taken from a man aged 18-30 years in good health. The chain is assembled from TRBV18 and TRBJ1-6, with a weak D call of TRBD1 (6 bases match). CDR3 region: CASSQQGRVNNSPLHF. The nucleotide sequence is given as TGTGCCAGCTCACAGCAGGGGCGGGTTAATAATTCACCCCTCCACTTT.